This TCR beta chain was captured in a study of blood T cell repertoires in COVID-19. The wider study: Researchers got acute and convalescent COVID-19 samples from the United States, Italy and Spain. The analysed material was cDNA or gDNA that came from T cells, B-cell-depleted T cells, or PBMCs.

In the original analysis: Scientists estimated how many nucleated cells there were by amplifying reference gene primers. The table came from immunoSEQ multiplex PCR; TCRdb's copy has only in-frame clones and leaves some out. Clone size and the V and J calls come from that table; the DNA yielded D and trimming. The sample yields 47,000 or so clones, around four fifths seen once. V lost 0 bases to trimming and J lost 4 bases; unmatched junction nucleotides: 5. The CDR3 length is 17 residues. Looked up from germline, CDR1 is MGHRA and CDR2 is YSYEKL. This clonotype was sampled from a woman aged 60-75 years with acute or convalescent COVID-19. The rearrangement joins TRBV4-1 to TRBJ1-4, with 10 nucleotides matching TRBD1. The sequenced material came from peripheral blood. CDR3 region: CASSQDGTGAGNEKLFF. The CDR3 bases are TGCGCCAGCAGCCAAGATGGGACAGGGGCCGGTAATGAAAAACTGTTTTTT.